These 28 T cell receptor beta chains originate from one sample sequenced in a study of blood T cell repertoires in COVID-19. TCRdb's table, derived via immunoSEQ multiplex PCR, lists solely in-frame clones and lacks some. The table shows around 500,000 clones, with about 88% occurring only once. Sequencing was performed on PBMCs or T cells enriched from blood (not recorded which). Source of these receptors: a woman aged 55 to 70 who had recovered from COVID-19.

CDR3 amino acids: CASSFGHREEQFF. The CDR3 DNA is TGCGCCAGCAGCTTTGGTCACAGGGAAGAGCAGTTCTTC. This sequence joins TRBV5-1 and TRBJ2-1; D may be TRBD1 (6 bases). Trimming removed 2 bases at V and 10 bases at J, with 13 bases between. CDR3 length equals 13 residues. The germline V gene encodes CDR1 SGHRS and CDR2 YFSETQ.

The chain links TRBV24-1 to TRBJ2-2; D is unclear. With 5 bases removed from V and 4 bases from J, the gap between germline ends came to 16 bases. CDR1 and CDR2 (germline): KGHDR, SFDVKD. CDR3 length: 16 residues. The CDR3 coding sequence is TGTGCCACCAGTGTTGCTAGTTTCGCAAGCACCGGGGAGCTGTTTTTT. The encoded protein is CATSVASFASTGELFF.

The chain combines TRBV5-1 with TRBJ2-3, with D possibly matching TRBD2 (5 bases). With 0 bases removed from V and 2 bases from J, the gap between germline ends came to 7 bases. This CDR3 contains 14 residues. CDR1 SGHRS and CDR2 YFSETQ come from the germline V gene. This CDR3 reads CASSLATTTDTQYF. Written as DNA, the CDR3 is TGCGCCAGCAGCTTGGCGACTACCACAGATACGCAGTATTTT.

CDR3 nucleotides: TGTGCCAGCAGTTCCGACAGGGCTGGAAACACCATATATTTT. Amino acids: CASSSDRAGNTIYF. This chain connects TRBV11-2 to TRBJ1-3; 7 nucleotides line up with TRBD1. The germline V gene has CDR1 SGHAT and CDR2 FQNNGV. This CDR3 region has 14 residues. With 6 bases clipped from V and 2 bases from J, the junction kept 4 bases outside the gene matches.

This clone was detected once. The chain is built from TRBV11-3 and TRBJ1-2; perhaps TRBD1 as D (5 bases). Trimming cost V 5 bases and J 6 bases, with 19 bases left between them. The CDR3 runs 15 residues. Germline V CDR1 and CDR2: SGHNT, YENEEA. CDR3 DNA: TGTGCCAGCAGCGGAGGGACGACGGATTACAATGGCTACACCTTC. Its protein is CASSGGTTDYNGYTF.

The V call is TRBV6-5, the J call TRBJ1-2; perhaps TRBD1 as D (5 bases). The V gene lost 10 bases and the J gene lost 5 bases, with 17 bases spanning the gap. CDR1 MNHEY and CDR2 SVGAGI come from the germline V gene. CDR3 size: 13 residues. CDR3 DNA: TGTGCCACAAACGCAGGGTGGGCTTATGGCTACACCTTC. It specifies CATNAGWAYGYTF.

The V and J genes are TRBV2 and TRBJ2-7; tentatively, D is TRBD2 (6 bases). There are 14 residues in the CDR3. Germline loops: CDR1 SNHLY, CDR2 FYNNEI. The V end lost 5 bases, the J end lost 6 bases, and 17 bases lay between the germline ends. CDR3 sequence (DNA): TGTGCCAGCAGTTGGGTACTAGCTGGTTCCGAGCAGTACGTC. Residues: CASSWVLAGSEQYV.

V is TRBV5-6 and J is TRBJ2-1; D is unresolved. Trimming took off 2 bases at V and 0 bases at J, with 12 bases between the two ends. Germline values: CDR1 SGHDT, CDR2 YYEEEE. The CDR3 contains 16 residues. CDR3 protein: CASSFTAVSSYNEQFF. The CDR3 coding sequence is TGTGCCAGCAGCTTTACGGCGGTGAGCTCCTACAATGAGCAGTTCTTC. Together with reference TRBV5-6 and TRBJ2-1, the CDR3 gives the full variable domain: DAGVTQSPTHLIKTRGQQVTLRCSPKSGHDTVSWYQQALGQGPQFIFQYYEEEERQRGNFPDRFSGHQFPNYSSELNVNALLLGDSALYLCASSFTAVSSYNEQFFGPGTRLTVL.

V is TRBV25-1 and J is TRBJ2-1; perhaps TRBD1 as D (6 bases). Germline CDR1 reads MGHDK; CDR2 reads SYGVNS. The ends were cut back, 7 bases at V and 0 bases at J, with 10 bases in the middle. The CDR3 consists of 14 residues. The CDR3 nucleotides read TGTGCCAGCACAGGGGTGAGCTCCTACAATGAGCAGTTCTTC. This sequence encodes CASTGVSSYNEQFF. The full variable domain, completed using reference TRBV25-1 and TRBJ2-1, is EADIYQTPRYLVIGTGKKITLECSQTMGHDKMYWYQQDPGMELHLIHYSYGVNSTEKGDLSSESTVSRIRTEHFPLTLESARPSHTSQYLCASTGVSSYNEQFFGPGTRLTVL.

CDR3 sequence: CASSHSRGVYNSPLHF. CDR3 nucleotide sequence: TGTGCCAGTAGCCACTCCAGGGGTGTTTATAATTCACCCCTCCACTTT. The chain couples TRBV19 to TRBJ1-6; perhaps TRBD1 as D (6 bases). The CDR3 extends over 16 amino acids. Per germline, CDR1 LNHDA and CDR2 SQIVND (reference sequence). V lost 6 bases to trimming and J lost 4 bases, with 16 bases between them.

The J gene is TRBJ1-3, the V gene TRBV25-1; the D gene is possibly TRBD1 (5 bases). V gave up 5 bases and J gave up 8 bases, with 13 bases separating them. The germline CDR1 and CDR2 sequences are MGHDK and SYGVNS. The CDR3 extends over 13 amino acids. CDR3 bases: TGTGCCAGCAGTCCGACAGAGTGGGACACCATATATTTT. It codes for CASSPTEWDTIYF.

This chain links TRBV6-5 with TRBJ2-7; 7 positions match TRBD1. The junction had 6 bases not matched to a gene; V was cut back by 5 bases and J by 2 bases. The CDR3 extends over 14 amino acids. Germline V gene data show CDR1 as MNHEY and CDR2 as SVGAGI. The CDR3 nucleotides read TGTGCCAGCAGTCCGGACAGGAAAACCTACGAGCAGTACTTC. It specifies CASSPDRKTYEQYF.

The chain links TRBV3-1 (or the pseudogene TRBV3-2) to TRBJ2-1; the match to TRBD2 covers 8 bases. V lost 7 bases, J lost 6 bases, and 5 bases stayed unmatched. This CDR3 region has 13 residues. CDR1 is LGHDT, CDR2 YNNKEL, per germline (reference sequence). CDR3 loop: CASKIGGANEQFF. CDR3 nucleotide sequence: TGTGCCAGCAAGATCGGGGGGGCCAATGAGCAGTTCTTC.

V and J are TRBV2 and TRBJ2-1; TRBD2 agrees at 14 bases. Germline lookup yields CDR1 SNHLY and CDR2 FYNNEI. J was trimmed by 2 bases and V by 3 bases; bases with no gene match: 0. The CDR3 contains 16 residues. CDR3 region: CASSEGLAGAYNEQFF. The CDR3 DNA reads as TGTGCCAGCAGTGAGGGACTAGCGGGGGCCTACAATGAGCAGTTCTTC.

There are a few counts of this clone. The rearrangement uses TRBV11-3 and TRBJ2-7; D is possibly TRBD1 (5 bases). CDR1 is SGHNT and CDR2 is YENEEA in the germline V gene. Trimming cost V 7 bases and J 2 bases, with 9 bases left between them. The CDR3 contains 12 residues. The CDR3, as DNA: TGTGCCAGCAATGGGGCTACCTACGAGCAGTACTTC. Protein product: CASNGATYEQYF.

Here the CDR3 reads CASSQRTGGTGELFF. Here the CDR3 DNA reads TGCGCCAGCAGCCAACGGACAGGGGGAACCGGGGAGCTGTTTTTT. This rearrangement joins TRBV5-1 to TRBJ2-2; TRBD1 matches at 10 bases. V trimming: 4 bases; J trimming: 5 bases; junction bases outside the gene matches: 5. The CDR3 totals 15 residues. Per germline, CDR1 SGHRS and CDR2 YFSETQ.

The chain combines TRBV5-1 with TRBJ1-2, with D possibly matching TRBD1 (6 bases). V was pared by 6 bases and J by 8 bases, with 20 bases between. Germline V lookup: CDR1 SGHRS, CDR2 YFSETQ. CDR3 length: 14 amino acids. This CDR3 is CASTPWGGADGYTF. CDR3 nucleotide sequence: TGCGCCAGCACTCCGTGGGGGGGCGCAGACGGCTACACCTTC.

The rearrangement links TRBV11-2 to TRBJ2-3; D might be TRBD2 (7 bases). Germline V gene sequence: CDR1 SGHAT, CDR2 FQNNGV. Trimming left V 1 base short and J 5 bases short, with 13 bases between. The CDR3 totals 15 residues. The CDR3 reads CASSLAGGGGDTQYF. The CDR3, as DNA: TGTGCCAGCAGCTTAGCGGGGGGCGGAGGAGATACGCAGTATTTT.

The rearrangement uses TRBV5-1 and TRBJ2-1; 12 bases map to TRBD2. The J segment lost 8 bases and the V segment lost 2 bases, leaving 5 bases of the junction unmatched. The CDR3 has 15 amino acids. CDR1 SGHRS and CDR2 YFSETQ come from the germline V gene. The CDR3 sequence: CASSLSSGGADEQFF. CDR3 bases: TGCGCCAGCAGCTTATCTAGCGGGGGGGCCGATGAGCAGTTCTTC.

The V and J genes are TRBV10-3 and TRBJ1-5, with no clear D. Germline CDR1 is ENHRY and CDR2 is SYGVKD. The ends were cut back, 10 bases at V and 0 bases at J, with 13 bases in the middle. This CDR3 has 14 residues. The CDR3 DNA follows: TGTGCCACCAGAGGCGGAAATAGCAATCAGCCCCAGCATTTT. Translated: CATRGGNSNQPQHF.

In DNA, the CDR3 is TGTGCTAGTGGTTTAGGGGGTGTCTTCGGGGAGCTGTTTTTT. Translated, it gives CASGLGGVFGELFF. This chain connects TRBV12-5 to TRBJ2-2; possible D gene TRBD1, 6 bases. CDR1 and CDR2 from the germline V gene are LGHNT and FRNRAP. Trimming removed 3 bases at V and 7 bases at J, with 12 bases between. The CDR3 contains 14 residues.

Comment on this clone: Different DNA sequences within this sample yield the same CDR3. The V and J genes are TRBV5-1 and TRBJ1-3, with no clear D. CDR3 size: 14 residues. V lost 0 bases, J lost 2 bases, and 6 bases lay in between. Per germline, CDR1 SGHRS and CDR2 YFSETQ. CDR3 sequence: CASSLGGTGNTIYF. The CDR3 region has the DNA TGCGCCAGCAGCTTGGGCGGGACTGGAAACACCATATATTTT.

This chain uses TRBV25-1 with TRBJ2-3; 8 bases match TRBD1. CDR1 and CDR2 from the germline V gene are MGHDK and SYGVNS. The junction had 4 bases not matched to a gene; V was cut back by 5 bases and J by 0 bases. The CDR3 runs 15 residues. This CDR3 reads CASSPRDRSTDTQYF. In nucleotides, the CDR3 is TGTGCCAGCAGTCCCCGGGACAGGAGCACAGATACGCAGTATTTT.

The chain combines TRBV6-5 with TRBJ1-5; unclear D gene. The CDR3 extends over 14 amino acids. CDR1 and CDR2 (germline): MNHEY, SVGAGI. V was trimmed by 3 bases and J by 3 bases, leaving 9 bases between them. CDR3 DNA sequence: TGTGCCAGCAGTTATGGGCCGGCCAATCAGCCCCAGCATTTT. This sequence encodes CASSYGPANQPQHF.

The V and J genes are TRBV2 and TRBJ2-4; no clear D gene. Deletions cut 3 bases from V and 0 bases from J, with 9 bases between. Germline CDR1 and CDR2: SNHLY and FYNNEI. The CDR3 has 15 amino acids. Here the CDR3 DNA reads TGTGCCAGCAGTGACAAGAGTCTAGCCAAAAACATTCAGTACTTC. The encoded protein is CASSDKSLAKNIQYF.

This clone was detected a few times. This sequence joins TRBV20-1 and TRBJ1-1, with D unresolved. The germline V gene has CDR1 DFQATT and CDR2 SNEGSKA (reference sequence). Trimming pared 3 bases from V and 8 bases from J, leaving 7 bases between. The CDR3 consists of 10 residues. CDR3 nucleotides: TGCAGTGCTAGGCGGGTAGAAGCTTTCTTT. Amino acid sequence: CSARRVEAFF.

CDR3 in DNA: TGTGCCAGCAGTGAAATCGGCGGCTCCTATAATTCACCCCTCCACTTT. Its translation: CASSEIGGSYNSPLHF. The J gene is TRBJ1-6, the V gene TRBV6-1; unclear D gene. V lost 2 bases to trimming and J lost 0 bases, with 8 bases between them. CDR3 length equals 16 residues. Germline CDR1 and CDR2: MNHNS and SASEGT.

The CDR3 here is CAISDRQGATGANVLTF. CDR3 sequence (DNA): TGTGCCATCAGTGATCGACAGGGGGCTACTGGGGCCAACGTCCTGACTTTC. The rearrangement links TRBV10-3 to TRBJ2-6, with 10 positions matching TRBD1. Germline CDR1 and CDR2: ENHRY and SYGVKD. The CDR3 loop spans 17 amino acids. Trimming took 3 bases from V and 2 from J; bases not matched to a gene: 4.